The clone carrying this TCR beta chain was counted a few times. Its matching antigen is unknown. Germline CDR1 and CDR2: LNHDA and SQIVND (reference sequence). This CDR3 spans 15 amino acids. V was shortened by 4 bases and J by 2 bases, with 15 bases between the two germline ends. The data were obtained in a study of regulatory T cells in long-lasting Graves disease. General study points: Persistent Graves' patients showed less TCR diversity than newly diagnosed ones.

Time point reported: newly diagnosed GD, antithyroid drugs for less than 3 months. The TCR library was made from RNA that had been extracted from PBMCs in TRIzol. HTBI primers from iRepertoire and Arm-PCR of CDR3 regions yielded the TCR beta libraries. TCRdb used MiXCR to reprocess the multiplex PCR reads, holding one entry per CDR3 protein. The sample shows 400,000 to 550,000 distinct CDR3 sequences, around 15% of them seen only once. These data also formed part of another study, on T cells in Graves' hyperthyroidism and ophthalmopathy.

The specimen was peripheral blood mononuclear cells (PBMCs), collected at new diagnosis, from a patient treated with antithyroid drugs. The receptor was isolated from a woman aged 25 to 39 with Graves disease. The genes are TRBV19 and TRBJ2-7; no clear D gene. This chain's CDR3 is CASSTRRVATYEQYF. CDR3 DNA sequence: TGTGCCAGTAGTACGCGACGGGTTGCAACCTACGAGCAGTACTTC.